Listed here are 15 T cell receptor beta chains from one sample, sequenced in a study of cytomegalovirus exposure and HLA in healthy donors. PCR was performed using 60 Vbeta and 13 Jbeta primers. Sequenced by immunoSEQ multiplex PCR; TCRdb stores in-frame clones only, minus some. The table shows 100,000 to 150,000 clones, with around 72% occurring only once. Sequenced input: PBMCs. Receptor source: a man in his thirties or forties in good health and CMV-seronegative.

This clone has only a few counts. The chain uses TRBV27 and TRBJ2-7; D perhaps matches TRBD2 (5 bases). Trimming pared 5 bases from V and 2 bases from J, leaving 10 bases between. CDR1 is MNHEY, CDR2 SMNVEV, per germline (reference sequence). The CDR3 length is 13 residues. The CDR3 protein is CASSPKTTYEQYF. CDR3 in DNA: TGTGCCAGCAGTCCAAAGACTACCTACGAGCAGTACTTC.

The chain couples TRBV2 to TRBJ1-2, with a possible D match to TRBD1 (6 bases). Germline V gives CDR1 SNHLY, CDR2 FYNNEI. The CDR3 consists of 13 residues. Trimming took off 7 bases at V and 6 bases at J, with 15 bases between the two ends. CDR3 region: CASIMRGIDGYTF. The CDR3 nucleotides read TGTGCCAGCATTATGAGGGGGATCGATGGCTACACCTTC.

The chain links TRBV7-9 to TRBJ1-1, with 9 bases identical to TRBD1. The V and J ends lost 5 bases and 6 bases, in that order; junction bases with no gene match: 4. The CDR3 contains 13 residues. From germline, CDR1 is SEHNR and CDR2 FQNEAQ (reference sequence). CDR3 DNA sequence: TGTGCCAGCAGCACCACAGGGGGCCCTGAAGCTTTCTTT. Translated, it gives CASSTTGGPEAFF.

This chain connects TRBV27 to TRBJ2-5; TRBD2 aligns across 9 bases. Unmatched junction bases numbered 19, after V lost 0 bases and J lost 11 bases. Germline-derived CDR1 and CDR2 are MNHEY and SMNVEV (reference sequence). This CDR3 has 18 residues. The CDR3 DNA reads TGTGCCAGCAGTTTATCATGGGGGGCTAGCGGGGTGCCAAGGGAGCAGTACTTC. This gives the protein CASSLSWGASGVPREQYF.

The chain couples TRBV5-1 to TRBJ2-6; 8 bases align to TRBD2. J lost 1 base, V lost 4 bases, and 7 bases had no gene match. The CDR3 is 17 amino acids. CDR1 SGHRS and CDR2 YFSETQ come from the germline V gene. The CDR3 loop reads CASSTGGGGSGANVLTF. The DNA of the CDR3 is TGCGCCAGCAGCACGGGAGGGGGAGGGTCTGGGGCCAACGTCCTGACTTTC.

V is TRBV11-2 and J is TRBJ2-2; 11 positions agree with TRBD2. With V trimmed by 2 bases and J by 7 bases, 9 bases remained unmatched. CDR1 and CDR2 (germline): SGHAT, FQNNGV. The CDR3 consists of 17 residues. The CDR3, as DNA: TGTGCCAGCAGCTTATGGTTAGCGGGGGGGCCAAACGGGGAGCTGTTTTTT. Its protein product is CASSLWLAGGPNGELFF.

This clone was seen only a few times. The rearrangement links TRBV2 to TRBJ1-5, with D perhaps matching TRBD1 (5 bases). The CDR3 has 14 amino acids. Per the germline V gene, CDR1 is SNHLY and CDR2 is FYNNEI. Trimming cost V 4 bases and J 1 base, with 8 bases left between them. DNA for the CDR3: TGTGCCAGCAGTGGAAGGACAAGCAATCAGCCCCAGCATTTT. Protein sequence: CASSGRTSNQPQHF.

The chain has TRBV29-1 and TRBJ1-2; D perhaps matches TRBD1 (5 bases). CDR1 is SQVTM and CDR2 is ANQGSEA in the germline V gene. V was pared by 5 bases and J by 7 bases, with 11 bases between. This CDR3 comprises 11 residues. The CDR3 nucleotides are TGCAGCGTTCCCCAGGGCCCTGGCTACACCTTC. Translated, it gives CSVPQGPGYTF.

The DNA for the CDR3 is TGTGCCAGCAGCCCCCCTCTTGGGGCCAGCGGGGGAACAGATACGCAGTATTTT. It yields the protein CASSPPLGASGGTDTQYF. The chain couples TRBV4-2 to TRBJ2-3; 8 bases map to TRBD2. Germline CDR1 is LGHNA and CDR2 is YNFKEQ. Trimming removed 4 bases from V and 3 bases from J; junction bases left unmatched: 15. This CDR3 is built from 18 residues.

The rearrangement links TRBV29-1 to TRBJ1-1; D remains unclear. This CDR3 is 11 amino acids long. Trimming pared 5 bases from V and 3 bases from J, leaving 7 bases between. Germline assignment: CDR1 SQVTM and CDR2 ANQGSEA. CDR3 residues: CSVNKDTEAFF. As DNA, the CDR3 is TGCAGCGTTAACAAAGACACTGAAGCTTTCTTT. The full variable domain, rest sourced from reference TRBV29-1 and TRBJ1-1, is SAVISQKPSRDICQRGTSLTIQCQVDSQVTMMFWYRQQPGQSLTLIATANQGSEATYESGFVIDKFPISRPNLTFSTLTVSNMSPEDSSIYLCSVNKDTEAFFGQGTRLTVV.

The rearrangement uses TRBV6-1 and TRBJ2-5; 8 positions match TRBD1. This CDR3 comprises 13 residues. Trimming removed 10 bases from V and 3 bases from J; junction bases left unmatched: 7. The germline V gene encodes CDR1 MNHNS and CDR2 SASEGT. The CDR3 DNA follows: TGTGCCACCGGACAGGGTCCTGAAGAGACCCAGTACTTC. It codes for CATGQGPEETQYF.

The chain combines TRBV27 with TRBJ1-4, with 7 bases lining up with TRBD1. This CDR3 has 17 amino acids. V shed 4 bases, J shed 3 bases, and the junction held 11 bases outside the gene matches. CDR1 is MNHEY, CDR2 SMNVEV, per germline (reference sequence). The CDR3 nucleotides read TGTGCCAGCAGTTCCCGACAGGGAGGTGCGGCTAATGAAAAACTGTTTTTT. Translating it yields CASSSRQGGAANEKLFF.

The chain links TRBV7-9 to TRBJ1-3, with 7 bases identical to TRBD1. Per germline, CDR1 SEHNR and CDR2 FQNEAQ (reference sequence). The CDR3 totals 14 residues. Trimming cost V 5 bases and J 2 bases; bases outside gene matches: 3. The CDR3, as DNA: TGTGCCAGCAGCAATGACAGGGCTGGAAACACCATATATTTT. Residues: CASSNDRAGNTIYF.

CDR3 in amino acids: CASSLQVSGANVLTF. CDR3 nucleotides: TGTGCCAGCTCGTTACAGGTTTCTGGGGCCAACGTCCTGACTTTC. The V and J genes are TRBV18 and TRBJ2-6; D might be TRBD1 (5 bases). Between the trimmed V and J ends, which lost 6 bases and 1 base, there was a span of 10 bases. This CDR3 is built from 15 residues. Looked up from germline, CDR1 is KGHSH and CDR2 is LQKENI.

This chain connects TRBV7-2 to TRBJ1-2; unclear D gene. The germline V gene has CDR1 SGHTA and CDR2 FQGNSA. This CDR3 has 14 residues. V was cut by 5 bases and J by 3 bases, with 13 bases left in between. CDR3 nucleotides: TGTGCCAGCAGCCCCCCGGGTCGGGACTATGGCTACACCTTC. This codes for CASSPPGRDYGYTF.